This is a list of T cell receptor beta chains from one sample in a study of blood T cell repertoires in COVID-19. Method: immunoSEQ multiplex PCR; TCRdb's copy keeps in-frame clones and lacks some. The sample yields just over 150,000 clones, 80% seen once. The sequencing input was peripheral blood. The receptors were gathered from a man between 60 and 75 years old with acute or convalescent COVID-19. The CDR3 runs from the conserved cysteine through the conserved F or W. The D gene is left open where the match is weak. Clone size is shown for a subset of rows, as once, few, many or a class of expanded clone.

clone_size d_call j_call v_call cdr3_nt cdr3_aa
. . TRBJ1-2 TRBV7-8 TGTGCCAGCAGCTTAAGGGGCGGGGGAGATGGCTACACCTTC CASSLRGGGDGYTF
. . TRBJ1-5 TRBV28 TGTGCCAGCAGCAAGGACAGAAACCTTAGCAATCAGCCCCAGCATTTT CASSKDRNLSNQPQHF
. TRBD2 TRBJ2-1 TRBV2 TGTGCCAGCAGTGATCTCTTCGCTAGCGGACTCAATGAGCAGTTCTTC CASSDLFASGLNEQFF
few . TRBJ2-3 TRBV5-4 TGTGCCAGCAGCTTGAGGTTCGGCGGTAACACAGATACGCAGTATTTT CASSLRFGGNTDTQYF
. TRBD1 TRBJ1-1 TRBV6-5 TGTGCCAGCAGATCCGTGGACAGGGGGACCGAAGCTTTCTTT CASRSVDRGTEAFF
. . TRBJ1-1 TRBV7-2 TGTGCCAGCAGCCCGAGAGGAGGGGTTGGCACTGAAGCTTTCTTT CASSPRGGVGTEAFF
. . TRBJ1-1 TRBV6-2/TRBV6-3 TGTGCCAGCAGTTACTCCCGGGGGGGGACTGAAGCTTTCTTT CASSYSRGGTEAFF
many TRBD2 TRBJ2-1 TRBV3-1/TRBV3-2 TGTGCCAGCAGCCAAGTAGCGGGCTCCTACAATGAGCAGTTCTTC CASSQVAGSYNEQFF
. TRBD1 TRBJ2-3 TRBV2 TGTGCCAGCACGTGGCAGGGGGCCACAGATACGCAGTATTTT CASTWQGATDTQYF
once . TRBJ1-6 TRBV12-5 TGTGCTAGTGGTGGGGGGGGGCTGAATTCACCCCTCCACTTT CASGGGGLNSPLHF
. . TRBJ1-1 TRBV3-1/TRBV3-2 TGTGCCAGCAGGCGGATGGCGGAGGGGATGAACACTGAAGCTTTCTTT CASRRMAEGMNTEAFF
. TRBD1 TRBJ1-5 TRBV4-1 TGCGCCAGCAGCCACCGAGAGGGGACAGGGGCCCTCAATCAGCCCCAGCATTTT CASSHREGTGALNQPQHF
. . TRBJ1-1 TRBV7-2 TGTGCCAGCAGCCCGACCGGAGGACAGATGACTGAAGCTTTCTTT CASSPTGGQMTEAFF
once TRBD2 TRBJ2-1 TRBV9 TGTGCCAGCAACGAGGGAGGGCCGTGGAATGAGCAGTTCTTC CASNEGGPWNEQFF
. . TRBJ1-6 TRBV7-3 TGTGCCAGCAGCCTGTACAGGGATTCACCCCTCCACTTT CASSLYRDSPLHF
. . TRBJ2-5 TRBV3-1/TRBV3-2 TGTGCCAGCAGCCAAGGGTGGGGGAGGTCTGGGGCCCAGTACTTC CASSQGWGRSGAQYF
few . TRBJ1-4 TRBV6-2/TRBV6-3 TGTGCCAGCAGTTACCTGGGACTGGGCTTAAATGAAAAACTGTTTTTT CASSYLGLGLNEKLFF
few TRBD1 TRBJ2-1 TRBV28 TGTGCCAGCAGTTTAGTTACAGGGGCATACAATGAGCAGTTCTTC CASSLVTGAYNEQFF
. . TRBJ1-1 TRBV5-8 TGTGCCAGCAGCGATAGTCAGGGCAGGTACACTGAAGCTTTCTTT CASSDSQGRYTEAFF
. TRBD2 TRBJ2-1 TRBV3-1/TRBV3-2 TGTGCCAGCAGCCAACGTAGACTAGCGGGGACAGATGAGCAGTTCTTC CASSQRRLAGTDEQFF
once TRBD1 TRBJ2-1 TRBV14 TGTGCCAGTACGAGAGACAGGGGACGGGCCTACAATGAGCAGTTCTTC CASTRDRGRAYNEQFF
. . TRBJ1-1 TRBV3-1/TRBV3-2 TGTGCCAGCAGCCAAACAGGGTCCACTGAAGCTTTCTTT CASSQTGSTEAFF
. . TRBJ1-4 TRBV4-3 TGCGCCAGCAGCCAGGGGGGACTACAGAATGAAAAACTGTTTTTT CASSQGGLQNEKLFF
. . TRBJ1-4 TRBV3-1/TRBV3-2 TGTGCCAGCAGCCTCGGCCCCGGGATTCCGAATGAAAAACTGTTTTTT CASSLGPGIPNEKLFF
few TRBD2 TRBJ2-3 TRBV10-1 TGCGCCGTCTCGAACGGGGGGGTAGGGAAGTTCGCAGATACGCAGTATTTT CAVSNGGVGKFADTQYF
. TRBD2 TRBJ2-7 TRBV28 TGTGCCAGCAGTCGCCCACTAGCGGGCCTCTACGAGCAGTACTTC CASSRPLAGLYEQYF
. TRBD1 TRBJ2-7 TRBV29-1 TGCAGCGGGTCGACTATGGACAGGGGGCGCGGGGAGCAGTACTTC CSGSTMDRGRGEQYF
. TRBD2 TRBJ2-2 TRBV4-1 TGCGCCAGCAGCCGCGCGGGGGGCCGGCCCGGGGAGCTGTTTTTT CASSRAGGRPGELFF
. . TRBJ1-2 TRBV5-6 TGTGCCAGCAGCGCCTTGGACAGCATCTATGGCTACACCTTC CASSALDSIYGYTF
. TRBD2 TRBJ2-2 TRBV19 TGTGCCAGTAGTTTTCGGACTAGCGGGGGACCCGGGGAGCTGTTTTTT CASSFRTSGGPGELFF
. TRBD2 TRBJ2-2 TRBV10-3 TGTGCCATCAGAGATCGCGGGGGGGGAAACACCGGGGAGCTGTTTTTT CAIRDRGGGNTGELFF
. TRBD1 TRBJ1-1 TRBV19 TGTGCCAGTAGTATTGACAGGGCGTACACTGAAGCTTTCTTT CASSIDRAYTEAFF